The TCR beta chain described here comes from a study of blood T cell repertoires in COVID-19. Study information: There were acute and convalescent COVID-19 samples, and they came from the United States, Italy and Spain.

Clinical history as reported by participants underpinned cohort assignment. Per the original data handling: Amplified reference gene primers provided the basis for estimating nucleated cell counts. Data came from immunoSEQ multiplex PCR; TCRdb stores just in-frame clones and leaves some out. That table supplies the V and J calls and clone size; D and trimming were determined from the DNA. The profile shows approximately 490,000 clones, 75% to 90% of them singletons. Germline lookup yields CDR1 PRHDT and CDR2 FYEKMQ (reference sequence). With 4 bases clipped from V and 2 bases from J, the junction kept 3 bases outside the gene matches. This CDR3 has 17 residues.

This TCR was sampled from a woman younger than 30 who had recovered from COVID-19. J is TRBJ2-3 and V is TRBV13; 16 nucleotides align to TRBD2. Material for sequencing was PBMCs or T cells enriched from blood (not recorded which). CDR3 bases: TGTGCCAGCAGCTCGGGGACTAGCGGGGGGGCCACAGATACGCAGTATTTT. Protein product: CASSSGTSGGATDTQYF.